Following are 20 T cell receptor beta chains from one sample sequenced in a study of T cell repertoires in cytomegalovirus infection. TCRdb re-called the reads with MiXCR, one entry per CDR3 protein. The table includes a few hundred thousand distinct CDR3 sequences, 15% to 20% detected once. The sequenced material came from PBMCs. These receptors originate from a human donor in good health (CMV status not recorded). Some clones in this sample may be carry-over from other donors' samples.

This clonotype has only one observation. The rearrangement links TRBV19 to TRBJ1-2; D is uncertain. V was shortened by 7 bases and J by 0 bases, with 15 bases between the two germline ends. Germline values: CDR1 LNHDA, CDR2 SQIVND (reference sequence). CDR3 length: 15 amino acids. CDR3 in DNA: TGTGCCAGTATCCGGGCTTCTTACTCTAACTATGGCTACACCTTC. This gives the protein CASIRASYSNYGYTF.

The chain carries TRBV28 and TRBJ2-7; the match to TRBD1 covers 8 bases. The CDR3 length is 15 residues. In germline, CDR1 is MDHEN, CDR2 SYDVKM. After removal of 6 bases from V and 3 bases from J, the junction contained 10 bases not matched to a gene. CDR3 sequence: CASSLTGVLLYEQYF. CDR3 DNA sequence: TGTGCCAGCAGCCTGACAGGGGTCCTCCTCTACGAGCAGTACTTC.

This clonotype came up many times. The chain recombines TRBV7-6 with TRBJ1-6, with TRBD1 matching 10 bases. V shed 5 bases and J 7 bases; nucleotides not matched to a gene: 2. Germline values: CDR1 SGHVS, CDR2 FNYEAQ. The CDR3 contains 14 residues. This CDR3 reads CASSPGQGNSPLHF. The CDR3, as DNA: TGTGCCAGCAGCCCGGGACAGGGGAATTCACCCCTCCACTTT.

This clonotype occurred many times. The rearrangement links TRBV7-6 to TRBJ2-5, with 9 positions matching TRBD2. CDR1 and CDR2 from the germline V gene are SGHVS and FNYEAQ. Losses at the gene ends were 2 bases for V and 4 bases for J; bases not matched to a gene: 8. This CDR3 contains 16 residues. CDR3 sequence reads: CASSLMGGGAGETQYF. Written as DNA, the CDR3 is TGTGCCAGCAGCTTAATGGGCGGGGGGGCCGGAGAGACCCAGTACTTC.

This clonotype was found a few times. The CDR3, as DNA: TGTGCCAGCAGCTTGGACGGTAAACCGGGGTCGCAGTATTTT. This encodes CASSLDGKPGSQYF. This chain joins TRBV5-5 and TRBJ2-3; weak D call: TRBD2 (5 bases). This CDR3 contains 14 residues. Germline V CDR1 and CDR2: SGHKS, YYEKEE (reference sequence). Trimming shortened V by 0 bases and J by 10 bases, and 15 bases separated the two germline ends.

In its sample, this clonotype was seen a few times. V usage is TRBV5-1 and J usage is TRBJ2-3, with TRBD1 matching 11 bases. The ends lost 0 bases at V and 6 bases at J; junction bases unmatched: 6. CDR3 size: 16 residues. Germline-derived CDR1 and CDR2 are SGHRS and YFSETQ. As DNA, the CDR3 is TGCGCCAGCAGCTTGGTTGGGACAGGGGGAGAGGATACGCAGTATTTT. Translating it yields CASSLVGTGGEDTQYF.

This clonotype has a handful of counts. V and J are TRBV19 and TRBJ1-4; no reliable D call. Per the germline V gene, CDR1 is LNHDA and CDR2 is SQIVND (reference sequence). The germline V and J ends were trimmed by 3 bases and 4 bases, with 12 bases remaining between them. The CDR3 is 15 amino acids. The chain's CDR3 is CASSMVLQLNEKLFF. CDR3 in DNA: TGTGCCAGTAGTATGGTTTTGCAGCTTAATGAAAAACTGTTTTTT. The complete variable domain, with remaining parts taken from reference TRBV19 and TRBJ1-4, reads DGGITQSPKYLFRKEGQNVTLSCEQNLNHDAMYWYRQDPGQGLRLIYYSQIVNDFQKGDIAEGYSVSREKKESFPLTVTSAQKNPTAFYLCASSMVLQLNEKLFFGSGTQLSVL.

The gene calls are TRBV5-4 and TRBJ1-1, with 9 bases matching TRBD1. J gave up 0 bases and V 5 bases, and 8 bases lay outside the gene matches. The CDR3 spans 16 residues. CDR1 and CDR2 (germline): SGHNT, YYREEE (reference sequence). The CDR3 protein is CASRSYTGGMNTEAFF. In nucleotides, the CDR3 is TGTGCCAGCAGAAGTTACACAGGGGGCATGAACACTGAAGCTTTCTTT.

This clonotype appeared many times. The gene calls are TRBV4-2 and TRBJ2-1, with D perhaps TRBD1 or TRBD2 (5 bases each). Trimming cost V 0 bases and J 0 bases, with 9 bases left between them. Germline values: CDR1 LGHNA, CDR2 YNFKEQ. CDR3 length: 16 amino acids. The CDR3 DNA sequence: TGTGCCAGCAGCCAAGAAGCGGACACCTCCTACAATGAGCAGTTCTTC. Translated, it gives CASSQEADTSYNEQFF.

The chain links TRBV5-4 to TRBJ1-1, with D possibly being TRBD1 (5 bases). CDR3 length: 13 amino acids. Germline CDR1 reads SGHNT; CDR2 reads YYREEE (reference sequence). V was cut by 2 bases and J by 6 bases, with 11 bases left in between. The CDR3 DNA sequence: TGTGCCAGCAGCTTTCGAGGGGTAGCTGAAGCTTTCTTT. Amino acid sequence: CASSFRGVAEAFF.

The table lists this clonotype with a few counts. The chain joins TRBV11-2 to TRBJ2-3; 10 positions match TRBD2. Germline loops: CDR1 SGHAT, CDR2 FQNNGV. The J segment lost 2 bases and the V segment lost 1 base, leaving 9 bases of the junction unmatched. The CDR3 runs 18 residues. The CDR3 DNA reads TGTGCCAGCAGCTTAGGTCGGCTAGCGGGAGCGGACACAGATACGCAGTATTTT. Amino acids: CASSLGRLAGADTDTQYF.

This clonotype was observed a few times. The chain couples TRBV11-2 to TRBJ2-7; D perhaps matches TRBD2 (7 bases). From germline, CDR1 is SGHAT and CDR2 FQNNGV. The CDR3 loop spans 18 amino acids. Deletions cut 5 bases from V and 3 bases from J, with 26 bases between. CDR3 sequence reads: CASSDPQAGDNFFYEQYF. The DNA of the CDR3 is TGTGCCAGCAGCGATCCTCAGGCGGGGGACAACTTTTTCTACGAGCAGTACTTC. The full variable domain, completed using reference TRBV11-2 and TRBJ2-7, is EAGVAQSPRYKIIEKRQSVAFWCNPISGHATLYWYQQILGQGPKLLIQFQNNGVVDDSQLPKDRFSAERLKGVDSTLKIQPAKLEDSAVYLCASSDPQAGDNFFYEQYFGPGTRLTVT.

This CDR3 reads CASRGQGEGEQYF. The CDR3 region has the DNA TGTGCCAGCAGAGGACAGGGGGAGGGCGAGCAGTACTTC. V usage is TRBV12-3 or TRBV12-4 and J usage is TRBJ2-7, with 10 bases lining up with TRBD1. V shed 6 bases, J shed 6 bases, and the junction held 5 bases outside the gene matches. This CDR3 has 13 amino acids.

The chain is built from TRBV9 and TRBJ2-1; perhaps TRBD1 as D (7 bases). The ends were cut back, 0 bases at V and 7 bases at J, with 11 bases in the middle. CDR1 is SGDLS and CDR2 is YYNGEE in the germline V gene. This CDR3 has 14 residues. Written as DNA, the CDR3 is TGTGCCAGCAGCGTAGGCCCAGGGGGGAATGAGCAGTTCTTC. This sequence encodes CASSVGPGGNEQFF.

This clonotype has just a few counts. The V and J genes are TRBV11-2 and TRBJ2-3; D is perhaps TRBD2 (6 bases). V was shortened by 5 bases and J by 11 bases, with 14 bases between the two germline ends. The germline CDR1 and CDR2 sequences are SGHAT and FQNNGV. This CDR3 has 12 residues. The CDR3 loop reads CASSLLPGLQYF. CDR3 nucleotide sequence: TGTGCCAGCAGCCTTCTGCCGGGACTGCAGTATTTT.

This clonotype has at least ten counts. This chain joins TRBV7-2 and TRBJ1-3, with D perhaps matching TRBD1 (5 bases). Looked up from germline, CDR1 is SGHTA and CDR2 is FQGNSA. CDR3 length: 15 residues. Between the trimmed V and J ends, which lost 3 bases and 0 bases, there was a span of 9 bases. CDR3 residues: CASSLRGSSGNTIYF. In nucleotides, the CDR3 is TGTGCCAGCAGCTTGAGGGGAAGCTCTGGAAACACCATATATTTT.

This clonotype was found many times. The V call is TRBV7-2, the J call TRBJ2-7, with D perhaps TRBD1 (6 bases). CDR1 is SGHTA, CDR2 FQGNSA, per germline. This CDR3 has 16 amino acids. V shed 1 base and J shed 7 bases, with 20 bases lying between them. This chain's CDR3 is CASSLGTGSLGNEQYF. As DNA, the CDR3 is TGTGCCAGCAGCTTAGGTACAGGGTCACTGGGGAATGAGCAGTACTTC.

The chain employs TRBV12-3 or TRBV12-4 and TRBJ1-2, with D uncertain. This CDR3 has 14 amino acids. V was cut by 8 bases and J by 1 base, with 14 bases left in between. CDR3 region: CASLGVRVNYGYTF. DNA for the CDR3: TGTGCCAGCCTGGGTGTGAGGGTTAACTATGGCTACACCTTC.

This clonotype was counted between two and nine times. CDR3 sequence (DNA): TGTGCCAGCAGTAGGGAGAACGGATACACTGAAGCTTTCTTT. Amino acids: CASSRENGYTEAFF. The chain couples TRBV2 to TRBJ1-1, with no clear D. This CDR3 region has 14 residues. The germline CDR1 and CDR2 sequences are SNHLY and FYNNEI. Trimming cost V 5 bases and J 3 bases, with 13 bases left between them. Filled out from reference TRBV2 and TRBJ1-1, the complete variable domain reads EPEVTQTPSHQVTQMGQEVILRCVPISNHLYFYWYRQILGQKVEFLVSFYNNEISEKSEIFDDQFSVERPDGSNFTLKIRSTKLEDSAMYFCASSRENGYTEAFFGQGTRLTVV.

This clonotype was counted between two and nine times. The chain couples TRBV4-1 to TRBJ2-3, with D unresolved. The ends were cut back, 2 bases at V and 2 bases at J, with 14 bases in the middle. Germline CDR1 is MGHRA and CDR2 is YSYEKL. The CDR3 has 16 residues. The CDR3 spells CASSQLPLPSTDTQYF. CDR3 DNA sequence: TGCGCCAGCAGCCAATTACCGCTACCATCCACAGATACGCAGTATTTT.